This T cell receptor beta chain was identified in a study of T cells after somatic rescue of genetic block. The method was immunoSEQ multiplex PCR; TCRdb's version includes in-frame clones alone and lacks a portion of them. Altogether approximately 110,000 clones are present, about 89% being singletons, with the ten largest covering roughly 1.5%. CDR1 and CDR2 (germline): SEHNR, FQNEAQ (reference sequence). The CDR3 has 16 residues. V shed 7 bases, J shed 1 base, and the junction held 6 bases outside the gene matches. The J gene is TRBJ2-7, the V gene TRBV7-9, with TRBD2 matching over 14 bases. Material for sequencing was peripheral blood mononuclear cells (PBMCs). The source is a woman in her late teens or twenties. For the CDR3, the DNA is TGTGCCAGCACCGGACTAGCGGGGGGTATATCCTACGAGCAGTACTTC. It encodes CASTGLAGGISYEQYF.